This record looks at one T cell receptor beta chain sequence and its context. This clone was detected only a few times. The target of this receptor is not known. No much larger clonotype is one base removed from it; base qualities were not supplied. The source of the sample is a study of EBV T-cell therapy then PD-1 blockade in nasopharyngeal carcinoma (dated by TCRdb to the early 2020s). The CDR3 goes from the cysteine to the phenylalanine over 13 residues. The sequence is cut down to CDR3 DNA, 39 bases in frame from base 1. V and J are truncated by 0 bases and 1 base respectively, leaving an intervening sequence of 2 bases. CDR1 and CDR2, looked up from the germline V gene, are SGHTS and YDEGEE. The treatment or condition tag for this specimen amounts to: AdE1-LMPpoly-expanded autologous EBV-specific T-cell therapy followed by anti-PD-1 nivolumab. The Qiagen DNeasy Kit was used to extract genomic DNA from the sorted cells. The immunoSEQ platform was used for deep sequencing of the TCR beta chain. The study's processing was this. Repertoire data analysis was performed with the immunoSEQ Analyzer software. The immuneACCESS repertoire file appears here via TCRdb, limited to in-frame rearrangements. These files lack a portion of the clones; in checked studies, under half of the deficit traces to unresolved V genes, and the cause of the others is not known. For V, J and clone size, that table is used; D and trimming come from the DNA. For this sample the table gives 22,000 or so clones, of which 82% were detected only once. The biggest ten clones account for roughly a quarter of the sample.

The sequencing here drew on CD8+ T cells from blood, taken at day -245 from a patient whose treatment included autologous EBV-specific T cells and nivolumab. The chain joins TRBV5-8 to TRBJ1-5; the D gene remains uncertain. The TCR sequence derives from a man aged 35 to 55 with nasopharyngeal carcinoma. The CDR3 protein: CASSLGSNQPQHF. The DNA sequence is TGTGCCAGCAGCTTGGGGAGCAATCAGCCCCAGCATTTT.